A single sample gave rise to the 29 T cell receptor beta chains below, sequenced in a study of T cells in women clearing cervical HPV infection. The table came from immunoSEQ multiplex PCR; TCRdb's copy has only in-frame clones and leaves some out. This sample's table has about 31,000 clones. The material sequenced was blood buffy coat. The receptor set was obtained from a woman between 18 and 70 years old with a cervical HPV16 infection that either progressed to CIN3+ or cleared (not recorded which).

Concerning this clone itself: Coverage ceases 3 residues before the CDR3 finishes, and the germline J gene fills in the end. This chain links TRBV19 with TRBJ1-2, with D tentatively TRBD1 (5 bases). Germline-derived CDR1 and CDR2 are LNHDA and SQIVND (reference sequence). The CDR3 contains 12 residues. CDR3 residues: CASSTGSYTYTF. Incomplete CDR3 DNA: TGTGCCAGTAGTACAGGGTCCTATACC.

This clone is medium-sized by frequency. The CDR3 bases that were read are TGTGCCAGCACAACCCAGTGGGCCAATGAG. Protein sequence: CASTTQWANE. The CDR3 in full is CASTTQWANEQFF. V and J are TRBV6-2 or TRBV6-3 and TRBJ2-1; D unclear. The CDR3 is cut off 3 residues early in the read; its end comes from the germline J gene. There are 13 residues in the CDR3. V was shortened by 7 bases and J by 6 bases, with 13 bases between the two germline ends. Germline V lookup: CDR1 MNHEY, CDR2 SVGEGT.

A word on this clone: The read is 3 residues too short to cover the CDR3 end, so that end is filled in from the germline J gene. This chain connects TRBV7-6 to TRBJ1-2; no clear D. Germline V gene data show CDR1 as SGHVS and CDR2 as FNYEAQ. The CDR3 is made up of 13 amino acids. CDR3 residues: CASSLGPYNDYTF. Incomplete CDR3 DNA: TGTGCCAGCAGCTTAGGGCCATACAATGAC.

With respect to this clone: The read ends 3 residues before the CDR3 terminus; that terminus is restored from the germline J gene. The chain couples TRBV13 to TRBJ2-2, with D perhaps matching TRBD2 (5 bases). CDR3 length equals 14 residues. Trimming shortened V by 6 bases and J by 3 bases, and 11 bases separated the two germline ends. Germline V CDR1 and CDR2: PRHDT, FYEKMQ (reference sequence). The CDR3 bases that were read are TGTGCCAGCAGTCCCGGGGTCTACACCGGGGAG. Protein sequence: CASSPGVYTGE. The complete CDR3 reads CASSPGVYTGELFF. The whole variable domain, remainder taken from reference TRBV13 and TRBJ2-2, is AAGVIQSPRHLIKEKRETATLKCYPIPRHDTVYWYQQGPGQDPQFLISFYEKMQSDKGSIPDRFSAQQFSDYHSELNMSSLELGDSALYFCASSPGVYTGELFFGEGSRLTVL.

As for this clone: The CDR3 end lies 3 residues beyond the end of the read and is filled in from the germline J gene. V and J are TRBV19 and TRBJ1-2, with D unclear. The germline V gene encodes CDR1 LNHDA and CDR2 SQIVND (reference sequence). The CDR3 consists of 15 residues. The CDR3 bases that were read are TGTGCCAGTAGTCCCTCTAGCGGGAGGGCCACTGAC. Its translation is CASSPSSGRATD. The CDR3 in its entirety is CASSPSSGRATDYTF.

On this clone: With the read ending 3 residues before the CDR3 end, the germline J gene is used to fill in that end. This sequence joins TRBV5-1 and TRBJ2-1, with unresolved D. Trimming shortened V by 0 bases and J by 5 bases, and 12 bases separated the two germline ends. CDR3 length: 15 amino acids. Germline-derived CDR1 and CDR2 are SGHRS and YFSETQ. The CDR3 loop reads CASSLVQTPNNEQFF. The DNA read from the CDR3 is TGCGCCAGCAGCTTGGTTCAGACACCAAACAATGAG.

Details on this clone: Read data end 3 residues before the CDR3 end; the end is taken from the germline J gene. The chain employs TRBV29-1 and TRBJ2-3; D perhaps matches TRBD2 (6 bases). Germline V gene sequence: CDR1 SQVTM, CDR2 ANQGSEA. This CDR3 contains 12 residues. The CDR3 sequence: CSVEGLGETQYF. The CDR3 bases that were read are TGCAGCGTTGAAGGACTAGGCGAGACG.

With regard to this clone: The read ends 3 residues shy of where the CDR3 ends; the end is completed using the germline J gene. The chain employs TRBV7-8 and TRBJ2-2; D might be TRBD1 (5 bases). This CDR3 is 17 amino acids long. Per germline, CDR1 SGHVS and CDR2 FQNEAQ. The CDR3 sequence: CASSLAHTGSGANVLFF. The DNA read from the CDR3 is TGTGCCAGCAGCTTAGCGCATACAGGCTCTGGGGCCAACGTG.

Regarding this clone: The CDR3 extends 3 residues past the end of the read, so its final part is completed from the germline J gene. This chain links TRBV7-3 with TRBJ1-2; no reliable D call. In germline, CDR1 is SGHTA, CDR2 FQGTGA. CDR3 size: 13 residues. Deletions cut 2 bases from V and 2 bases from J, with 6 bases between. The CDR3 DNA, read in part, is TGTGCCAGCAGCTTAGGCAGGAACTATGGC. This translates into CASSLGRNYG. The entire CDR3 reads CASSLGRNYGYTF.

As for this clone: The read comes to an end 3 residues before the CDR3 does, leaving the germline J gene to fill in the end. This chain uses TRBV7-6 with TRBJ2-3; TRBD2 agrees at 10 bases. CDR3 length equals 17 residues. Per the germline V gene, CDR1 is SGHVS and CDR2 is FNYEAQ. CDR3 region: CASSPKGRLAGEETQYF. CDR3 DNA, as far as it was read: TGTGCCAGCAGCCCCAAAGGCCGCCTAGCGGGAGAAGAGACG.

Remarks on this clone: The missing CDR3 end, 3 residues past where the read stops, is filled in from the germline J gene. The chain uses TRBV7-8 and TRBJ2-7, with TRBD1 as a possible D gene (6 bases). The CDR3 sequence is 15 residues long. Germline V gene lookup returns CDR1 SGHVS and CDR2 FQNEAQ. Trimming pared 1 base from V and 1 base from J, leaving 11 bases between. The covered CDR3 bases are TGTGCCAGCAGCTTAGAGACGGGGACATCCTACGAG. It encodes CASSLETGTSYE. The complete CDR3 reads CASSLETGTSYEQYF.

A remark on this clone: The read falls 3 residues short of the CDR3 end, and the missing part is taken from the germline J gene. J is TRBJ2-2 and V is TRBV5-1; 9 bases are shared with TRBD1. Trimming cost V 4 bases and J 4 bases; bases outside gene matches: 11. In germline, CDR1 is SGHRS, CDR2 YFSETQ. The CDR3 sequence is 17 residues long. The covered CDR3 bases are TGCGCCAGCAGCCGGGGGACAGGGCGTAAGTTCACCGGGGAG. It specifies CASSRGTGRKFTGE. The whole CDR3 is CASSRGTGRKFTGELFF.

On this clone itself: The CDR3 is cut off 3 residues early in the read; its end comes from the germline J gene. The J gene is TRBJ2-4, the V gene TRBV19; 7 positions agree with TRBD1. Germline V gene sequence: CDR1 LNHDA, CDR2 SQIVND (reference sequence). The CDR3 covers 14 residues. Trimming at V came to 7 bases and at J to 5 bases, leaving 8 bases not matched to a gene. CDR3 amino acids: CASTRTGRENIQYF. The sequenced part of the CDR3 DNA is TGTGCCAGTACTCGGACAGGCCGGGAAAACATT.

About this clone itself: The read terminates 3 residues before the CDR3 end, so the remaining end is supplied by the germline J gene. The V and J genes are TRBV20-1 and TRBJ2-7; 10 nucleotides match TRBD1. Germline CDR1 reads DFQATT; CDR2 reads SNEGSKA (reference sequence). The CDR3 runs 12 residues. Germline trimming cut 6 bases from V and 4 bases from J; bases unmatched to any gene: 3. Partial CDR3 DNA: TGCAGTGCGGGACAGGGGTCGTACGAG. The encoded protein is CSAGQGSYE. In full, the CDR3 is CSAGQGSYEQYF.

Worth noting for this clone: The read stops 3 residues short of the end of the CDR3; the missing end is completed from the germline J gene. The genes are TRBV12-5 and TRBJ1-1; no reliable D call. This CDR3 is built from 12 residues. The V gene lost 0 bases and the J gene lost 7 bases, with 6 bases spanning the gap. CDR1 is LGHNT, CDR2 FRNRAP, per germline. CDR3: CASGLVLSEAFF. The part of the CDR3 DNA that was read is TGTGCTAGTGGTTTGGTACTTAGTGAA.

In the case of this clone: The read ends 3 residues early relative to the CDR3; the germline J gene fills the gap. The rearrangement links TRBV7-9 to TRBJ2-3; 8 nucleotides match TRBD1. V lost 5 bases to trimming and J lost 2 bases; unmatched junction nucleotides: 6. Per germline, CDR1 SEHNR and CDR2 FQNEAQ (reference sequence). The CDR3 is 15 amino acids. The sequenced CDR3 bases are TGTGCCAGCAGCCGCGGACAGGGTTTCACAGATACG. This encodes CASSRGQGFTDT. The full CDR3 protein is CASSRGQGFTDTQYF.

With respect to this clone: From the germline J gene comes the end of the CDR3, since the read stops 3 residues before it. The gene calls are TRBV5-1 and TRBJ2-7; 7 bases match TRBD1. This CDR3 region has 14 residues. With V trimmed by 2 bases and J by 3 bases, 5 bases remained unmatched. The germline gives CDR1 SGHRS, CDR2 YFSETQ. This CDR3 reads CASSFRQGNYEQYF. CDR3 bases read: TGCGCCAGCAGCTTCAGACAGGGTAACTACGAG.

With regard to this clone: The read halts 3 residues ahead of the CDR3 end, with the missing end drawn from the germline J gene. The chain recombines TRBV7-2 with TRBJ1-2, with 7 nucleotides matching TRBD1. Germline CDR1 SGHTA, CDR2 FQGNSA. The CDR3 is 14 residues long. V shed 4 bases and J 5 bases; nucleotides not matched to a gene: 7. CDR3 loop: CASSSQTGLYGYTF. The CDR3 bases that were read are TGTGCCAGCAGCTCACAGACAGGGTTATATGGC.

CDR3 bases read: TGTGCCAGCAGCCAAGGGGGCTCCTATAATTCACCC. Translated, it gives CASSQGGSYNSP. The whole CDR3 sequence is CASSQGGSYNSPLHF. The chain combines TRBV7-6 with TRBJ1-6; possible D gene TRBD1, 6 bases. The read terminates 3 residues before the CDR3 end, so the remaining end is supplied by the germline J gene. Germline V gene lookup returns CDR1 SGHVS and CDR2 FNYEAQ. Trimming removed 5 bases from V and 0 bases from J, with 8 bases in between. This CDR3 has 15 amino acids.

Of note for this clone: Read sequence stops 3 residues before the CDR3 end, and the germline J gene provides the missing end. The V call is TRBV7-6, the J call TRBJ1-2; tentative D call: TRBD1 (6 bases). The V gene's germline CDR1 is SGHVS and CDR2 FNYEAQ. Trimming took off 3 bases at V and 7 bases at J, with 18 bases between the two ends. The length of the CDR3 is 15 residues. The CDR3 bases that were read are TGTGCCAGCAGCTTTCCAATGGGGGCTAAAGGTGGC. Protein: CASSFPMGAKGG. In full, the CDR3 reads CASSFPMGAKGGYTF.

About this clone: The CDR3 end lies 3 residues beyond the end of the read and is filled in from the germline J gene. The chain is built from TRBV12-5 and TRBJ2-3, with D possibly matching TRBD1 (6 bases). The germline V gene encodes CDR1 LGHNT and CDR2 FRNRAP. This CDR3 has 12 amino acids. The sequenced CDR3 bases are TGTGCTAGTCAGGGGATTGGCGAGACG. Translated, it gives CASQGIGET. The entire CDR3 protein reads CASQGIGETQYF. The complete variable domain, with remaining parts taken from reference TRBV12-5 and TRBJ2-3, reads DARVTQTPRHKVTEMGQEVTMRCQPILGHNTVFWYRQTMMQGLELLAYFRNRAPLDDSGMPKDRFSAEMPDATLATLKIQPSEPRDSAVYFCASQGIGETQYFGPGTRLTVL.

About this clone: The read terminates 3 residues before the CDR3 end, so the remaining end is supplied by the germline J gene. The chain joins TRBV5-4 to TRBJ2-7; 12 nucleotides agree with TRBD2. CDR1 and CDR2 (germline): SGHNT, YYREEE (reference sequence). Trimming at V came to 2 bases and at J to 5 bases, leaving 5 bases not matched to a gene. This CDR3 region has 15 residues. The part of the CDR3 DNA that was read is TGTGCCAGCAGCTTTGGACTAGCGGGAATGGACGAG. Protein product: CASSFGLAGMDE. The entire CDR3 protein is CASSFGLAGMDEQYF.

Worth noting for this clone: The read terminates 3 residues ahead of where the CDR3 ends, so the germline J gene completes it. The rearrangement uses TRBV7-8 and TRBJ2-3; 8 nucleotides match TRBD1. Losses at the gene ends were 1 base for V and 3 bases for J; bases not matched to a gene: 6. Germline values: CDR1 SGHVS, CDR2 FQNEAQ. The CDR3 extends over 16 amino acids. The CDR3 DNA, read in part, is TGTGCCAGCAGCTTAGTCAGGGGGCATGTGACAGATACG. Its translation is CASSLVRGHVTDT. In full, the CDR3 is CASSLVRGHVTDTQYF.

Comments on this clone: The missing CDR3 end, 3 residues past where the read stops, is filled in from the germline J gene. V gene TRBV29-1 combines with J gene TRBJ2-7; D possibly corresponds to TRBD1 (5 bases). Germline V CDR1 and CDR2: SQVTM, ANQGSEA. The CDR3 consists of 13 residues. V was trimmed by 0 bases and J by 3 bases, leaving 9 bases between them. The sequenced CDR3 bases are TGCAGCGTTGAAGATAAAGGGGACTACGAG. Translating it yields CSVEDKGDYE. The entire CDR3 sequence reads CSVEDKGDYEQYF.

The CDR3 bases that were read are TGTGCCAGCAGCTCAGGACAGGCGCAAGAGACC. Translating gives CASSSGQAQET. The entire CDR3 sequence reads CASSSGQAQETQYF. This chain connects TRBV4-2 to TRBJ2-5; 7 bases are a match to TRBD1. The observed sequence ends 3 residues before the CDR3 terminus, with the missing tail filled in from the germline J gene. V lost 5 bases to trimming and J lost 2 bases; unmatched junction nucleotides: 5. Germline V gene data show CDR1 as LGHNA and CDR2 as YNFKEQ. This CDR3 comprises 14 residues.

In the case of this clone: The CDR3 end falls 3 residues outside the read, so it is completed with the germline J gene. The chain uses TRBV13 and TRBJ2-2, with D maybe TRBD1 (6 bases). V was shortened by 3 bases and J by 4 bases, with 12 bases between the two germline ends. Germline V CDR1 and CDR2: PRHDT, FYEKMQ (reference sequence). The CDR3 sequence is 15 residues long. CDR3 bases read: TGTGCCAGCAGCTTCCAGGGGTTGATCACCGGGGAG. It is translated as CASSFQGLITGE. The full CDR3 is CASSFQGLITGELFF.

Concerning this clone: From the germline J gene comes the end of the CDR3, since the read stops 3 residues before it. The gene calls are TRBV5-1 and TRBJ1-4; 8 positions agree with TRBD1. CDR3 size: 14 residues. Germline CDR1 SGHRS, CDR2 YFSETQ. The V segment lost 7 bases and the J segment 5 bases; nucleotides outside the gene matches: 7. The part of the CDR3 DNA that was read is TGCGCCAGCCGACAGGGGCCGTCAAATGAAAAA. The encoded protein is CASRQGPSNEK. The whole CDR3 is CASRQGPSNEKLFF. Based on the CDR3 plus reference TRBV5-1 and TRBJ1-4, the full variable domain is KAGVTQTPRYLIKTRGQQVTLSCSPISGHRSVSWYQQTPGQGLQFLFEYFSETQRNKGNFPGRFSGRQFSNSRSEMNVSTLELGDSALYLCASRQGPSNEKLFFGSGTQLSVL.

On this clone: The CDR3 end falls 3 residues outside the read, so it is completed with the germline J gene. The J gene is TRBJ1-6, the V gene TRBV7-8; 7 positions match TRBD1. This CDR3 has 17 residues. From germline, CDR1 is SGHVS and CDR2 FQNEAQ. J was trimmed by 6 bases and V by 5 bases; bases with no gene match: 13. The covered CDR3 bases are TGTGCCAGCAGCCCGGGGAGGGGACAGAGTTTTAATTCACCC. This encodes CASSPGRGQSFNSP. The CDR3 as a whole reads CASSPGRGQSFNSPLHF.

A word on this clone: The CDR3 end falls 3 residues outside the read, so it is completed with the germline J gene. V is TRBV30 and J is TRBJ1-4, with TRBD1 matching over 7 bases. This CDR3 comprises 15 residues. The germline CDR1 and CDR2 sequences are GTSNPN and SVGIG (reference sequence). The CDR3 reads CAWRIVAGGNSPLFF. CDR3 DNA, as far as it was read: TGTGCCTGGAGGATCGTGGCAGGGGGTAATTCACCA.